These T cell receptor beta chains were read from a single sample in a study of cytomegalovirus exposure and HLA in healthy donors. The data were produced by immunoSEQ multiplex PCR, yet TCRdb's version contains in-frame clones alone and is incomplete. This table holds about 82,000 clones, roughly four fifths found once. Sequenced input: PBMCs. The origin of the receptors is a woman aged 45-65 years in good health and CMV-seropositive. The CDR3 runs from the conserved cysteine through the conserved F or W. A D gene is named only where the DNA matches it firmly. Clone size appears in some rows only: once, few, many, or a class for an expanded clone.

NA	TRBD1	TRBJ2-1	TRBV4-1	CASSRVPGTGLYNEQFF	TGCGCCAGCAGCCGAGTTCCCGGGACAGGGCTCTACAATGAGCAGTTCTTC
NA	NA	TRBJ1-1	TRBV7-9	CASSPRIGVEAFF	TGTGCCAGCAGCCCGAGGATAGGGGTAGAAGCTTTCTTT
NA	TRBD1	TRBJ2-7	TRBV10-2	CASSDPGGPYEQYF	TGCGCCAGCAGTGACCCAGGGGGACCCTACGAGCAGTACTTC
NA	TRBD1	TRBJ2-1	TRBV29-1	CSVAGTGFFNEQFF	TGCAGCGTTGCCGGGACAGGGTTCTTCAATGAGCAGTTCTTC
NA	NA	TRBJ1-1	TRBV7-9	CSSSPGYPEAFF	TGTTCCAGCAGCCCAGGGTATCCTGAAGCTTTCTTT
once	TRBD2	TRBJ2-7	TRBV10-3	CAISTGTSGSWILEQYF	TGTGCCATCAGTACCGGGACTAGCGGGAGTTGGATATTAGAGCAGTACTTC
NA	NA	TRBJ1-4	TRBV6-5	CASSYSGGLGEKLFF	TGTGCCAGCAGTTACTCGGGGGGGCTGGGTGAAAAACTGTTTTTT
once	NA	TRBJ2-3	TRBV7-6	CASSFSLGGTDTQYF	TGTGCCAGCAGTTTTTCCCTCGGGGGCACAGATACGCAGTATTTT
few	NA	TRBJ1-1	TRBV5-6	CASSWGTGSNTEAFF	TGTGCCAGCAGCTGGGGTACAGGGTCCAACACTGAAGCTTTCTTT
NA	TRBD1	TRBJ1-1	TRBV7-2	CASSSWTGPWVAFF	TGTGCCAGCAGCTCCTGGACAGGTCCCTGGGTAGCTTTCTTT
once	TRBD2	TRBJ2-1	TRBV19	CASRPRGGNEQFF	TGTGCCAGTAGGCCCCGGGGGGGCAATGAGCAGTTCTTC
few	NA	TRBJ2-3	TRBV6-1	CASSDGTFSSTDTQYF	TGTGCCAGCAGTGATGGGACATTTAGTAGCACAGATACGCAGTATTTT
NA	TRBD1	TRBJ2-1	TRBV10-1	CASSPLGQGNEQFF	TGCGCCAGCAGCCCTCTCGGACAGGGAAATGAGCAGTTCTTC
NA	NA	TRBJ2-7	TRBV2	CASTQGVARIEQYF	TGTGCCAGCACCCAAGGGGTTGCTCGGATCGAGCAGTACTTC
NA	NA	TRBJ2-6	TRBV19	CASSNYNPDRPARGSNVLTF	TGTGCCAGCAGTAACTACAACCCTGACAGGCCCGCGCGTGGGTCCAACGTCCTGACTTTC
NA	NA	TRBJ1-4	TRBV19	CASSTSTGYLEKLFF	TGTGCCAGTAGTACGTCGACAGGATATCTTGAAAAACTGTTTTTT
NA	NA	TRBJ2-7	TRBV29-1	CSVEGAGYEQYF	TGCAGCGTTGAGGGCGCTGGGTACGAGCAGTACTTC
few	NA	TRBJ2-7	TRBV6-5	CASSYSWTEPYEQYF	TGTGCCAGCAGTTACTCGTGGACAGAACCTTACGAGCAGTACTTC